The subject of this entry is one T cell receptor (beta chain). These data belong to a study of cytotoxic CD8 clonotypes in ibrutinib-treated CLL. This CDR3 is built from 14 residues. V lost 5 bases to trimming and J lost 8 bases; unmatched junction nucleotides: 10. Germline CDR1 MNHEY, CDR2 SMNVEV (reference sequence). The table came from immunoSEQ multiplex PCR; TCRdb's copy has only in-frame clones and leaves some out. The table has over 150,000 clones, 70% to 85% seen once. This chain uses TRBV27 with TRBJ1-2; 8 bases agree with TRBD1. This clonotype originated in a human donor with chronic lymphocytic leukemia. Here the sequenced sample was PBMCs, taken after 12 months of ibrutinib treatment. The chain's CDR3 is CASSLQGASGGYTF. The DNA of the CDR3 is TGTGCCAGCAGTCTCCAGGGGGCTTCTGGGGGCTACACCTTC.